The TCR beta chain described here comes from a study of blood T cells in healthy people across ages (dated by TCRdb to the mid-2010s). Background on the whole study: In model experiments, template switching captured roughly one uniquely barcoded TCR beta cDNA molecule for every two T cells. Age-related changes in TCR beta repertoire diversity were measured in the study by deep sequencing normalized with unique cDNA molecular identifiers. Using the same blood draw, the study looked at two additional independent replicas of 1 million unique cDNA reads for two donors, one aged 18 to 29 and the other aged 80 or older. The donors were divided into four age groups: young (average roughly 17 years), middle-aged (about 41), aged (about 61) and long-lived (roughly 82). Study-wide findings and limitations: Compared with the aged group, the long-lived group had more naive CD4+ T cells, fewer expanded clones and increased TCR diversity, suggesting age selection. Because donor CMV infection status was unknown, age-related changes in expanded clonotypes were potentially confounded. A strong correlation was found between observed TCR beta diversity and the percentage of naive T cells measured by flow cytometry. Observed TCR beta diversity per million T cells fell roughly linearly with age, and a significant reduction was already apparent by age around 44. Since profiling was done on bulk unsorted PBMCs, naive and antigen-experienced compartments could not be conclusively compared. Total diversity estimates from one million sequenced T cells were considered lower bounds and underestimates.

Systemically healthy Caucasian individuals from Russia, 39 in total and aged about 6 to 95 years, were included as donors. Each donor gave 9 to 10 milliliters of peripheral blood, collected into EDTA-treated Vacutainer tubes. PBMCs were isolated by Ficoll-Paque density-gradient centrifugation, with at least 7 million obtained per sample. Total RNA, at least 6 micrograms per sample, was extracted from PBMCs with Trizol reagent. Naive CD45RAhigh/CD27high T cell percentages were measured by flow cytometry on a PBMC aliquot from every donor. The junction shows trimming of 7 bases on V and 0 bases on J, plus 10 bases between the germline ends. CDR1 and CDR2 (SQVTM, ANQGSEA) derive from the germline V gene. The CDR3 starts with the cysteine, ends with the phenylalanine, and has 13 residues. Only the CDR3 DNA stays, 39 bases, in frame from base 1. Preparation of the library involved 5' RACE. The data were produced on an Illumina HiSeq 2500. A second PCR of roughly 7 to 11 cycles was performed with a sample-barcoded 5' primer and a J-beta primer mix. Each TCR beta cDNA molecule received a unique molecular identifier from a template-switch 5' adaptor carrying 12 random nucleotides. Each sample yielded at least 2.5 million CDR3-containing paired-end reads. All of the RNA was converted into first-strand cDNA using the Mint cDNA synthesis kit, with a TRBC-specific oligonucleotide serving as the primer. Following uracil-DNA glycosylase treatment, a first 18-cycle PCR with universal primers M1SS and BC2_uni_R was performed on all cDNA. As for the original processing: Each sample was normalized by randomly selecting 1 million high-quality reads, each carrying a distinct molecular identifier. Instead of being binned into consensus sequences, reads with shared molecular identifiers were discarded. MiTCR, set to a Q25 quality threshold and the strictest error-elimination algorithm, was used for CDR3 identification, clonotype clustering and error correction. A nonparametric unseen species model with Euler transformation was used to estimate a lower bound on total TCR beta diversity. TCRdb cleaned the public reads at Q25 with fastp, built clones with MiXCR and kept in-frame beta chains. Every CDR3 protein is listed once, alongside the most common genes and DNA of its rows. The V and J calls come from TCRdb's annotation, not from the publication. Recorded for this sample are some 560,000 distinct CDR3 sequences; roughly a quarter of them occurred a single time. The ten top clones hold approximately 4% of the sample.

Points on this clonotype: Its antigen target is currently unknown. Nothing much larger sits one base from this clone, and base qualities are not available.

This same sample was also part of a study on T cells of mothers and their children. As that second paper reports: Donors were nine systemically healthy Caucasian individuals: three mothers and their six children. cDNA synthesis consumed the entire amount of extracted RNA, loaded at roughly 1.5 ug RNA in each 15 ul reaction. In the second PCR, the M1S primer added sample barcodes and 2-4 random nucleotides. More than 8.5 million TCR beta CDR3 reads were obtained from each mother, and about 3 million reads were obtained from each child. Thymic selection shapes the output of TCR recombination in a similar way in related and unrelated pairs, and inherited differences have a minor effect. Normalized repertoire overlap was always slightly but never significantly higher in related than unrelated mother-child pairs. With a sensitivity of roughly 93 clones per million clonotypes, no persistent microchimeric T cell clones were detected. Deep NGS was used in the study to compare the TCR beta repertoires of mothers and children and to look for features that separate related mother-child pairs from unrelated individuals. On average, the children were approximately 12 +/- 4 years old, while the mothers were 40 +/- 4 years old. After adapter ligation was performed with NEBNext reagents, the libraries were sequenced on an Illumina HiSeq 2000 with 100+100 nt paired-end reads. Mother and child libraries were prepared a month apart and sequenced in separate runs to prevent cross-contamination. Between roughly 500,000 and 2,300,000 distinct TCR beta clonotypes were identified per donor. Naive TCR beta clonotypes were estimated from low-frequency clonotypes matched to each donor's FACS-determined naive share, without sorting.

The sequence is built from TRBV29-1 and TRBJ2-1, and TRBD2 may be the D gene, going by 5 matching bases. What was sequenced was blood. The sequence came from a boy between 2 and 15 years old in good health. CDR3 reads: CSDEGSSYNEQFF. The bases read TGCAGCGATGAGGGCAGCTCCTACAATGAGCAGTTCTTC.